This TCR beta chain comes out of a study of OX40 agonist ivuxolimab in advanced cancers. Describing the broader study: The costimulatory receptor OX40 (CD134) was targeted by ivuxolimab, a fully human IgG2 agonistic monoclonal antibody. The paper describes the monotherapy dose-escalation part (N of about 52 patients) of the phase I trial of ivuxolimab. Partial responses occurred in three dose-escalation patients: two with cutaneous melanoma and one with hepatocellular carcinoma. Patients were allowed to have had prior anti-PD-1, anti-PD-L1 or anti-CTLA-4 therapy, and approximately 41% of the dose-escalation patients had previously received checkpoint inhibitors. Intravenous ivuxolimab was administered to patients every 2 weeks at six dose levels: 0.01, 0.1, 0.3, 1.5, 3 and 10 mg/kg. Of the approximately 54 dose-escalation patients, hepatocellular carcinoma was present in around 19, melanoma in roughly 15, renal cell carcinoma in 9 and head and neck cancer in 9. The purpose of peripheral TCRbeta sequencing was to test whether ivuxolimab changed TCR sequence diversity and led to clonal T-cell expansion. In the dose-escalation cohort, more than 75% of patients were male, and the mean age was around 60 years, with a range of about 23 to 85. Overall study outcomes, separate from this receptor: After ivuxolimab, expanded clones were on average more numerous among CD8+ T cells than among CD4+ T cells. Clonal expansion of both CD4+ and CD8+ blood T cells was observed from baseline to week 6 at doses 0.1 to 3.0 mg/kg. Low levels of normalized T-cell clonal expansion were also seen in some nonresponding patients. Partial responders in the 0.1-3.0 mg/kg groups had among the lowest normalized peripheral clonal expansion, especially among CD8+ T cells. The antigen specificity of the peripheral T cells that underwent clonal expansion was not determined.

Patients with autoimmune disease history or receiving systemic immunosuppression were excluded from the trial. Peripheral blood for TCR sequencing was drawn from every dose cohort at baseline, at cycle 4 day 1 and at cycle 7 day 1. The samples were drawn from a first-in-human, open-label, multicenter phase I dose-escalation trial of ivuxolimab. Adults with locally advanced or metastatic melanoma, renal cell, hepatocellular, or head and neck squamous cell carcinoma were enrolled in the trial. Before TCR sequencing, CD4+ and CD8+ T cells were separately sorted from peripheral blood. Trimming costs V 6 bases and J 10 bases, and their ends lie 13 bases apart. As encoded in the germline V gene, CDR1 is MNHEY while CDR2 is SVGAGI. The CDR3 has 13 amino acids, counting the end cysteine and phenylalanine. Solely the CDR3 DNA is kept, with 39 bases framed from the first base. Genomic DNA was extracted from sorted cells for sequencing of the TCRbeta CDR3 region. The immunoSEQ Assay was used for sequencing of TCRbeta CDR3 regions. Here the immuneACCESS table is served through TCRdb, limited to in-frame sequences with V and J called. Missing clones are a known gap in these copies; in checked studies unresolved V genes cover under half, and the rest lacks a known reason. The sample includes about 89,000 clones, with roughly 93% observed a single time. 0.26% of the sample comes from the top ten.

For this clone: Its antigen remains undetermined. The sample holds no much larger clone one base away, and base qualities are not on file.

The clonotype originates from an adult with an advanced solid tumor such as melanoma, head and neck, liver or kidney cancer. The specimen comprised CD4+ or CD8+ T cells sorted from blood, sampled in a trial of the OX40 agonist ivuxolimab. The receptor chain draws on TRBV6-5 and TRBJ1-6; a tentative D call is TRBD1 (5 bases match). The DNA sequence is TGTGCCAGCAGCCTCGGGGGGGGGTCACCCCTCCACTTT. The encoded protein is CASSLGGGSPLHF.